This is a list of T cell receptor beta chains from one sample in a study of T cells in Graves' hyperthyroidism and ophthalmopathy. MiXCR, run by TCRdb on the multiplex PCR reads, gives a single entry per CDR3 protein. Of about 660,000 distinct CDR3 sequences in the sample, about 45% were seen once. Sequencing used peripheral blood or thyroid tissue (not recorded which). Receptors originate from an adult man with Graves' disease, either hyperthyroidism or ophthalmopathy (not recorded which). CDR3s include the opening cysteine and the closing phenylalanine or tryptophan. Not every row has a clone size; where given, it reads once, few, many or a size class.

clone_size j_call v_call cdr3_aa
. TRBJ2-7 TRBV7-2 CASSYQTGTGDEQYF
. TRBJ1-2 TRBV29-1 CSGTGGYGYTF
once TRBJ1-3 TRBV30 CALQSGNTIYF
. TRBJ1-1 TRBV2 CASKETGGNTEAFF
many TRBJ1-2 TRBV10-3 CAISSPGQAYGYTF
. TRBJ1-1 TRBV12-3/TRBV12-4 CASSLTVPPEAFF
few TRBJ1-1 TRBV3-1 CASSQDDEAFF
. TRBJ1-5 TRBV2 CARQTLGNQPQHF
. TRBJ2-7 TRBV7-9 CASSFGSGSSYEQYF
. TRBJ2-5 TRBV19 CASRSGLAGVVGETQYF
few TRBJ1-1 TRBV12-3/TRBV12-4 CASSLGTGRWTEAFF
once TRBJ2-7 TRBV7-9 CASSQRADRYEQYF
many TRBJ2-7 TRBV29-1 CSVEDQNRGYEQYF
many TRBJ1-1 TRBV24-1 CATSDFGTGEAFF
many TRBJ2-7 TRBV7-9 CASSLAPSSSHEQYF
many TRBJ1-4 TRBV7-9 CASSLSMGNEKLFF
few TRBJ1-5 TRBV6-5 CASGSETGQNGNQPQHF
few TRBJ2-7 TRBV19 CASSSNGRQPSSYEQYF
. TRBJ1-6 TRBV7-9 CASSLEAGGTNSPLHF
few TRBJ1-2 TRBV2 CASSRRTVDYGYTF
many TRBJ1-4 TRBV15 CATSRDFSGGRGEKLFF
. TRBJ2-5 TRBV25-1 CASSPRDYQETQYF
. TRBJ1-1 TRBV5-1 CASSLFGGESRTEAFF
. TRBJ1-1 TRBV6-5 CASSSMDRGGTEAFF
. TRBJ1-2 TRBV15 CAASSGTAFTYGCTF
many TRBJ1-2 TRBV2 CASRDGYTF
few TRBJ2-7 TRBV12-3/TRBV12-4 CASSLVGTYYEQYF
. TRBJ2-5 TRBV20-1 CSASRGAGQWETQYF
many TRBJ1-4 TRBV15 CATSRPGTALEKLFF
. TRBJ1-4 TRBV12-3/TRBV12-4 CASSYSGNANEKLFF
once TRBJ1-2 TRBV7-9 CASSQRQGRSSYGYTF
many TRBJ1-3 TRBV7-8 CASSLGGQGNTIYF
. TRBJ1-1 TRBV5-5 CASSQDLGRSYEAFF
once TRBJ1-2 TRBV29-1 CSVDRADTNYGYTF
many TRBJ2-7 TRBV29-1 CSVTGTVYEQYF
many TRBJ1-3 TRBV9 CASSSLGGPGQRPSGNTIYF
many TRBJ2-6 TRBV5-1 CASSLAQSSGANVLTF
few TRBJ2-7 TRBV7-9 CASSEAGSAHEQYF
. TRBJ1-2 TRBV25-1 CASSLDREGWGYTF
. TRBJ1-5 TRBV19 CASSAKQGQVGYSNQPQHF
once TRBJ2-2 TRBV12-3/TRBV12-4 CASRRTDAGELFF
many TRBJ1-1 TRBV6-5 CASRQVMNTEAFF
many TRBJ1-3 TRBV29-1 CSVDGTHSGNTIYF
. TRBJ1-4 TRBV19 CASSMQSATNEKLFF
many TRBJ2-7 TRBV10-1 CASSEGTGEQYF
. TRBJ2-5 TRBV19 CASHDGGGLGTQYF
once TRBJ2-5 TRBV6-2/TRBV6-3 CATNRLAGGSGTQYF
once TRBJ2-1 TRBV5-1 CASSRNNEQFF
many TRBJ1-2 TRBV29-1 CSVVGEGAHSYGYTF
few TRBJ1-4 TRBV7-8 CASSFGTDEKLFF
many TRBJ1-6 TRBV7-3 CASSLAHFGSPLHF
many TRBJ2-7 TRBV7-9 CASSLIGDEQYF
. TRBJ1-4 TRBV9 CASSPHEGGEKLFF